This record concerns one T cell receptor beta chain sequence. As yet, its antigen is unknown. This sample stems from a study of cytomegalovirus exposure and HLA in healthy donors. Notes on the study in general: Most TCR beta V segments were productive about 87% or about 30% of the time in an earlier analysis. Later analysis reportedly placed an Asian-associated ancestry cluster below the roughly 690-donor mean in N-insertions. A link between a missense DCLRE1C variant and TCR beta V- and J-gene trimming emerged from a later analysis.

The PCR made use of 60 Vbeta and 13 Jbeta primers. The protocol was immunoSEQ multiplex PCR, while the TCRdb copy is restricted to in-frame clones and leaves out a portion. Here the sample spans around 97,000 clones, approximately 79% being singletons. The CDR3 runs 15 residues. Trimming took off 6 bases at V and 3 bases at J, with 16 bases between the two ends. Germline assignment: CDR1 MNHEY and CDR2 SMNVEV (reference sequence). The specimen was PBMCs. This receptor was taken from a man aged 45-65 years in good health and CMV-seropositive. The chain carries TRBV27 and TRBJ2-3; D perhaps matches TRBD1 (6 bases). The CDR3 DNA sequence: TGTGCCAGCAGCCGTCAAACAGGGAAAACAGATACGCAGTATTTT. Translating it yields CASSRQTGKTDTQYF.